This T cell receptor (beta chain) was documented in a study of T cell clones after liver transplantation. As for the study in general: Liver transplant recipients had immunosuppression withdrawal attempted within 2 years. Standard immunosuppression, with no induction, continued until 12-24 months after transplant.

The junction had 12 bases not matched to a gene; V was cut back by 4 bases and J by 9 bases. The CDR3 has 15 residues. Per the germline V gene, CDR1 is SGHTA and CDR2 is FQGTGA. TCRdb keeps only in-frame clones here, not all; method: immunoSEQ multiplex PCR. The table lists about 45,000 clones, 86% of them singletons. The sample consisted of CD4+ T cells from blood, taken 24 months after liver transplant. This clonotype originated in a human patient who received a liver transplant. Some T cells may be provided by the graft donor. The V call is TRBV7-3, the J call TRBJ2-1, with TRBD2 matching 7 bases. The CDR3 coding sequence is TGTGCCAGCAGCTCCTCAACTAGGGGCGGGGGTGAGCAGTTCTTC. Translated, it gives CASSSSTRGGGEQFF.